This T cell receptor beta chain was obtained from a study of CD4 T cells in relation to SARS-CoV-2 and coronaviruses. On the study more broadly: The negative reference was HIV-1 Nef peptide pool or peptide-free culture.

As for this clone: Its antigen is currently unknown.

Using immunoSEQ multiplex PCR, the repertoire was profiled, and TCRdb retains in-frame clones only, with some absent. The sample gives about 30,000 clones, more than 70% of which show up once; roughly 12% is in the top ten. From germline, CDR1 is LNHDA and CDR2 SQIVND (reference sequence). The CDR3 length is 17 residues. V lost 6 bases and J lost 0; bases outside the gene matches: 3. Unexposed donor CD4+ T cells date from about 2011-2018, before the COVID-19 pandemic. The cells were cultured for about ten days before CD4+ T cells were isolated. Testing used SARS-CoV-2 S/N and four cold-coronavirus spikes on unexposed-donor CD4+ T cells, cells permitting.

The chain links TRBV19 to TRBJ2-2; 14 bases match TRBD2. This clonotype originated in a human donor in good health. Sequences were obtained from CD4+ T cells from PBMCs, cultured in vitro. CDR3 nucleotides: TGTGCCAGTAGCGGACTAGCGGGGGGCCCGAACACCGGGGAGCTGTTTTTT. Protein sequence: CASSGLAGGPNTGELFF.